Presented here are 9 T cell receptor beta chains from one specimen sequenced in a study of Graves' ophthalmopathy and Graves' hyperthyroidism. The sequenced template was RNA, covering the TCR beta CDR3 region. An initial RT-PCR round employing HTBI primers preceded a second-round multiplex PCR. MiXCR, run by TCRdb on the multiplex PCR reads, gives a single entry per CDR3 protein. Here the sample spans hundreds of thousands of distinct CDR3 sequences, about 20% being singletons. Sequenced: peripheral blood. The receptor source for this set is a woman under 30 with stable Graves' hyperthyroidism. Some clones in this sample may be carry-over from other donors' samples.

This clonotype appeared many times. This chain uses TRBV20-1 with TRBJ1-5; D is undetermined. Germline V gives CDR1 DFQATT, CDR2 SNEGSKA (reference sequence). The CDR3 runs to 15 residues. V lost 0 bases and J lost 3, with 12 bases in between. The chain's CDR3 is CSARDLEAVNQPQHF. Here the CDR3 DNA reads TGCAGTGCTAGAGATTTAGAGGCAGTCAATCAGCCCCAGCATTTT.

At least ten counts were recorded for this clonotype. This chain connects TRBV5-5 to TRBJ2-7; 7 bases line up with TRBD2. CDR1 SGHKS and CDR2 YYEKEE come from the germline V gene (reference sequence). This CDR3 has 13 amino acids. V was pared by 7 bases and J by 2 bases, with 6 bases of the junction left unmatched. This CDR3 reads CASGPTSPYEQYF. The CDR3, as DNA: TGTGCCAGCGGCCCGACTAGCCCCTACGAGCAGTACTTC.

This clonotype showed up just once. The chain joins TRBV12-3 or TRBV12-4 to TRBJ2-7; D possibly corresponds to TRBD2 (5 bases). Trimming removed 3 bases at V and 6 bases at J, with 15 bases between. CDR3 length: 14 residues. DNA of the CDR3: TGTGCCAGCAGTTTTCTCGCAGGTCGGGGCGAGCAGTACTTC. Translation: CASSFLAGRGEQYF.

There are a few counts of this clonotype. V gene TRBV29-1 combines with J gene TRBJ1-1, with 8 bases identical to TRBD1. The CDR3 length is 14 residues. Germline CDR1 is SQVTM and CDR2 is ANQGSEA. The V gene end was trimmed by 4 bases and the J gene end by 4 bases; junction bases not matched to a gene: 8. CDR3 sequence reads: CSVVGLTGGTEAFF. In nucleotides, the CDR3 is TGCAGCGTTGTGGGCCTTACAGGGGGCACTGAAGCTTTCTTT.

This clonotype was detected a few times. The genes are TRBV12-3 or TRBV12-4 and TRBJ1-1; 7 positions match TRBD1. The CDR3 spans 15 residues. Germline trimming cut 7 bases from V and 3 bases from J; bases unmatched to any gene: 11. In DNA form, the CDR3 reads TGTGCCAGCACCCCCCCCACAGGGGCCGACACTGAAGCTTTCTTT. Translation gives CASTPPTGADTEAFF.

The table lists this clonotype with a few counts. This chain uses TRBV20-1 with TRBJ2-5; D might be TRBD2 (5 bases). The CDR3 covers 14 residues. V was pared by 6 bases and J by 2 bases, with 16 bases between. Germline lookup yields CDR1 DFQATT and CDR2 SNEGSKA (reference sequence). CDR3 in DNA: TGCAGTGCGACCCTCCGGACGGGACAAGAGACCCAGTACTTC. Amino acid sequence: CSATLRTGQETQYF.

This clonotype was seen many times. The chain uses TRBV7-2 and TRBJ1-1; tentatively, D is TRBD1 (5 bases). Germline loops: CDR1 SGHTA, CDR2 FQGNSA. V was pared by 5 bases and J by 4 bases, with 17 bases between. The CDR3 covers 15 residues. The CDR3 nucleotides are TGTGCCAGCAGCCCCACGGGGGTTAGGTCCACTGAAGCTTTCTTT. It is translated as CASSPTGVRSTEAFF.

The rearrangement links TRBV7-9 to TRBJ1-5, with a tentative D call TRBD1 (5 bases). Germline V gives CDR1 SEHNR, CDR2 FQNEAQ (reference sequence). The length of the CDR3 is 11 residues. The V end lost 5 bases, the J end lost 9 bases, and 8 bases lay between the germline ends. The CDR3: CASSRQGPQHF. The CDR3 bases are TGTGCCAGCAGCCGCCAGGGGCCCCAGCATTTT. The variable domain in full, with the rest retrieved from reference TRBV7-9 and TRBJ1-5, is DTGVSQNPRHKITKRGQNVTFRCDPISEHNRLYWYRQTLGQGPEFLTYFQNEAQLEKSRLLSDRFSAERPKGSFSTLEIQRTEQGDSAMYLCASSRQGPQHFGDGTRLSIL.

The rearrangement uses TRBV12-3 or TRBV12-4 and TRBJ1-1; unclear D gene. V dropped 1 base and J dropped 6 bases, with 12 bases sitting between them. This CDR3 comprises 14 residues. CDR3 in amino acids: CASSLGRGIAEAFF. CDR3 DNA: TGTGCCAGCAGTTTAGGCAGAGGTATCGCTGAAGCTTTCTTT.